Sequencing of this TCR beta chain was carried out in a study of cytomegalovirus exposure and HLA in healthy donors. General observations from the study: In vitro assays verified that a few CMV-associated chains recognized CMV antigens specifically. An observed cluster of highly shared sequence variants was recorded as a likely sequencing artifact.

Use of 60 Vbeta and 13 Jbeta primers characterized the PCR. How the authors handled the data: Unique TCR beta chains totaled 65 million to 95 million in a later count, with around 10 million of them shared. Generated by immunoSEQ multiplex PCR, the TCRdb table keeps only in-frame clones and is missing some. That table is the source of V, J and clone size, and D and trimming were worked out from the DNA. The table records about 150,000 clones, around 75% of them present only once. This clone was seen a handful of times. The target antigen is unknown. The CDR3 length is 13 residues. Deletions cut 1 base from V and 5 bases from J, with 9 bases between. Per germline, CDR1 SGHRS and CDR2 YFSETQ.

The clonotype originates from a woman in her twenties or thirties in good health and CMV-seronegative. The genes are TRBV5-1 and TRBJ2-5, with D possibly matching TRBD2 (5 bases). Input material: PBMCs. The CDR3 reads CASSLYGIETQYF. CDR3 nucleotides: TGCGCCAGCAGCTTGTACGGGATCGAGACCCAGTACTTC.